This T cell receptor (beta chain) stems from a study of blood T cell repertoires in COVID-19. Across the whole study: Whether acute or convalescent, the COVID-19 samples came from the United States, Italy and Spain.

The authors' processing: Cell counts per sample came from amplifying reference gene primers. Here immunoSEQ multiplex PCR was the method, and the copy in TCRdb shows in-frame clones only, minus some. V, J and clone size reflect that table, while D and trimming were determined from the DNA. The sample has 55,000 to 75,000 clones; 70% to 90% are singletons. The CDR3 spans 13 residues. V lost 3 bases to trimming and J lost 7 bases, with 10 bases between them. Germline assignment: CDR1 DFQATT and CDR2 SNEGSKA (reference sequence). The gene calls are TRBV20-1 and TRBJ1-6, with D uncertain. The sequenced material came from peripheral blood. The sequence derives from a human donor with active COVID-19. The donor label of this sample is uncertain. This CDR3 is CSASSGYNSPLHF. The CDR3 nucleotides read TGCAGTGCTAGTTCGGGGTACAATTCACCCCTCCACTTT.